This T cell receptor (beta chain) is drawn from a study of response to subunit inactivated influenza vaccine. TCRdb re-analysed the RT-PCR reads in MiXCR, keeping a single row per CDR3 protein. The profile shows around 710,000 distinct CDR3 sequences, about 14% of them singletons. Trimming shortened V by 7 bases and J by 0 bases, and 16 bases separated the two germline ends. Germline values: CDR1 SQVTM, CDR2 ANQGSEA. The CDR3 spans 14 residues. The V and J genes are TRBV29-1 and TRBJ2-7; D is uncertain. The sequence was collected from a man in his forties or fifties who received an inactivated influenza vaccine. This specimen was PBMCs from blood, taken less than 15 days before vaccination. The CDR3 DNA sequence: TGCAGCGCGAGGAAAGACGGAACCTCCTACGAGCAGTACTTC. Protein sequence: CSARKDGTSYEQYF.